This T cell receptor beta chain was identified during a study of T-cell reconstitution after alpha-beta-depleted transplantation in children (TCRdb year 2016). Background on the whole study: T-cell immune reconstitution after TCRalphabeta/CD19-depleted allogeneic hematopoietic cell transplantation in children was quantitatively tracked in the study by means of TCR repertoire profiling.

The method behind the library was PCR. The listed sequencing device is Illumina HiSeq 2500. TCR library preparation used molecular barcoding, with unique molecular identifiers applied to normalize quantification of the TCRbeta repertoire. TCRdb redid the processing of the public reads, applying fastp at Q25 and MiXCR, and retained in-frame beta chains. For every CDR3 protein sequence, its rows merge into one entry that carries the most common genes and DNA. This sample holds 500,000 or so distinct CDR3 sequences; about 31% were observed only once. The ten largest clones represent more than 2% of the sample. In the case of this clonotype: The antigen this receptor binds is unknown. Within one base of it there is no much larger clone, and no base qualities were kept.

According to the germline V gene, CDR1 reads SGHTA and CDR2 reads FQGTGA. Including the terminal cysteine and phenylalanine, the CDR3 comprises 15 residues. Just CDR3 DNA is preserved here, 45 bases in frame from base 1. The sequence is built from TRBV7-3 and TRBJ2-7, with TRBD2 identical over 7 junction bases. The J call is uncertain, as TRBJ2-1 better fits the DNA end. The receptor was derived from a human donor who donated a stem cell graft to a child with aplastic anemia. The sample here was PBMCs from the stem cell graft donor, taken from the stem cell graft. The CDR3 protein sequence reads: CASSSSGEHYNEQFF. The DNA sequence is given as TGTGCCAGCAGTTCTAGCGGCGAACACTACAATGAGCAGTTCTTC.